This T cell receptor beta chain was found in a study of early T cells in non-severe SARS-CoV-2 infection. Across the study: It was bulk RNA from unsorted whole blood that was sequenced, and the chains were unpaired.

As part of library construction, unique molecular identifiers were attached to individual cDNA molecules. One entry per CDR3 protein, called by TCRdb with MiXCR from the 5' RACE reads. The data show under 90,000 distinct CDR3 sequences, approximately 13% seen once. Study findings and constraints: CD4 and private specificities were missed by VDJdb matching, which favored anti-spike CD8 responses.

This clonotype appeared a few times. Its antigen is not identified. The CDR3 runs 17 residues. CDR1 SGHVS and CDR2 FQNEAQ come from the germline V gene. V lost 1 base to trimming and J lost 6 bases; unmatched junction nucleotides: 11. This sequence originates from an adult who was a healthcare worker with PCR-confirmed SARS-CoV-2 infection or an uninfected control (not recorded which). Sequenced input: whole blood. The rearrangement links TRBV7-8 to TRBJ2-5; 10 nucleotides match TRBD1. CDR3 residues: CASSLGLGTGVVKTQYF. CDR3 nucleotides: TGTGCCAGCAGCTTAGGGCTTGGGACAGGGGTTGTGAAGACCCAGTACTTC.